This T cell receptor (beta chain) was profiled in a study of blood T cells in healthy people across ages. This clonotype came up many times. Its antigen is unknown. Trimming removed 1 base at V and 6 bases at J, with 17 bases between. CDR3 length: 16 amino acids. A sample-barcoded 5' primer and a J-beta primer mix were used in a second PCR of about 7 to 12 cycles. Each CDR3 protein gets one entry after TCRdb re-called the 5' RACE reads with MiXCR. The table has 800,000 to 950,000 distinct CDR3 sequences, about 37% seen once. Notes on the study in general: A strong correlation was seen between TCR beta diversity and naive T cell percentage.

The specimen sequenced was blood. The rearrangement links TRBV12-3 or TRBV12-4 to TRBJ2-3; D perhaps matches TRBD2 (5 bases). The clonotype comes from a man in his late teens or twenties in good health. The chain's CDR3 is CASSLGGRTPQDTQYF. CDR3 bases: TGTGCCAGCAGTTTAGGAGGGAGAACACCTCAGGATACGCAGTATTTT.